The rows below give T cell receptor beta chains drawn from one sample of a study of cytomegalovirus exposure and HLA in healthy donors. Profiled with immunoSEQ multiplex PCR; TCRdb holds only in-frame clones, not every one. The sample shows 90,000 to 150,000 clones, around 81% of them seen only once. Sequenced input: PBMCs. The receptors derive from a woman in her thirties or forties in good health and CMV-seronegative. The CDR3 runs from the conserved cysteine through the conserved F or W. The D gene is left open where the match is weak. Rows give clone size only sometimes, using once, few, many, or a class for an expanded clone.

d_gene: TRBD1
j_gene: TRBJ1-2
len: 14
v_gene: TRBV7-2
abundance: -
CDR3aa: CASSLQRGGHGYTF
CDR3nt: TGTGCCAGCAGCTTACAACGAGGGGGCCATGGCTACACCTTC

d_gene: TRBD1
j_gene: TRBJ1-2
len: 15
v_gene: TRBV11-2
abundance: -
CDR3aa: CASSSRTGGVYGYTF
CDR3nt: TGTGCCAGCAGCTCAAGGACAGGGGGCGTCTATGGCTACACCTTC

d_gene: -
j_gene: TRBJ2-1
len: 16
v_gene: TRBV15
abundance: -
CDR3aa: CATSRDPPGSYNEQFF
CDR3nt: TGTGCCACCAGCAGAGATCCCCCGGGGTCCTACAATGAGCAGTTCTTC

d_gene: -
j_gene: TRBJ1-4
len: 14
v_gene: TRBV7-8
abundance: -
CDR3aa: CASSFLQTNEKLFF
CDR3nt: TGTGCCAGCAGCTTCCTACAGACTAATGAAAAACTGTTTTTT

d_gene: TRBD2
j_gene: TRBJ2-7
len: 17
v_gene: TRBV4-3
abundance: -
CDR3aa: CASSQDYGLAASYEQYF
CDR3nt: TGCGCCAGCAGCCAAGATTATGGACTAGCGGCATCCTACGAGCAGTACTTC

d_gene: -
j_gene: TRBJ2-2
len: 14
v_gene: TRBV5-4
abundance: -
CDR3aa: CASSLSGNTGELFF
CDR3nt: TGTGCCAGCAGCTTGAGCGGAAACACCGGGGAGCTGTTTTTT

d_gene: TRBD1
j_gene: TRBJ1-1
len: 14
v_gene: TRBV10-1
abundance: -
CDR3aa: CASSTGTGGSEAFF
CDR3nt: TGCGCCAGCAGCACCGGGACAGGGGGTTCTGAAGCTTTCTTT

d_gene: -
j_gene: TRBJ1-1
len: 13
v_gene: TRBV27
abundance: -
CDR3aa: CASSPQGPIEAFF
CDR3nt: TGTGCCAGCAGTCCCCAGGGGCCAATTGAAGCTTTCTTT

d_gene: -
j_gene: TRBJ1-1
len: 12
v_gene: TRBV28
abundance: -
CDR3aa: CASSSRGTEAFF
CDR3nt: TGTGCCAGCAGCTCCCGGGGGACTGAAGCTTTCTTT

d_gene: TRBD1
j_gene: TRBJ1-6
len: 16
v_gene: TRBV5-1
abundance: -
CDR3aa: CASSVTPGQYNSPLHF
CDR3nt: TGCGCCAGCAGCGTAACCCCGGGACAGTATAATTCACCCCTCCACTTT

d_gene: -
j_gene: TRBJ1-5
len: 15
v_gene: TRBV2
abundance: -
CDR3aa: CASRRTESSNQPQHF
CDR3nt: TGTGCCAGCAGGCGGACAGAGTCGAGCAATCAGCCCCAGCATTTT

d_gene: TRBD2
j_gene: TRBJ2-5
len: 15
v_gene: TRBV5-1
abundance: -
CDR3aa: CASSLSRGTGETQYF
CDR3nt: TGCGCCAGCAGCTTATCGCGGGGGACCGGGGAGACCCAGTACTTC

d_gene: TRBD1
j_gene: TRBJ1-5
len: 15
v_gene: TRBV19
abundance: once
CDR3aa: CASSSRDRGNQPQHF
CDR3nt: TGTGCCAGTAGTTCCCGGGACAGGGGTAATCAGCCCCAGCATTTT

d_gene: TRBD1
j_gene: TRBJ1-1
len: 15
v_gene: TRBV4-2
abundance: -
CDR3aa: CASSQDITGETEAFF
CDR3nt: TGTGCCAGCAGCCAAGACATTACAGGGGAAACTGAAGCTTTCTTT

d_gene: TRBD1
j_gene: TRBJ1-1
len: 15
v_gene: TRBV19
abundance: -
CDR3aa: CASSIAGTGVSEAFF
CDR3nt: TGTGCCAGTAGTATAGCAGGGACAGGGGTCTCTGAAGCTTTCTTT

d_gene: -
j_gene: TRBJ2-1
len: 13
v_gene: TRBV6-6
abundance: -
CDR3aa: CASSVGTGNEQFF
CDR3nt: TGTGCCAGCAGTGTTGGGACTGGCAATGAGCAGTTCTTC

d_gene: -
j_gene: TRBJ1-1
len: 12
v_gene: TRBV6-5
abundance: few
CDR3aa: CASSLPGPEAFF
CDR3nt: TGTGCCAGCAGCCTCCCCGGTCCGGAAGCTTTCTTT

d_gene: -
j_gene: TRBJ2-7
len: 14
v_gene: TRBV28
abundance: -
CDR3aa: CASSVTQGYYEQYF
CDR3nt: TGTGCCAGCAGTGTAACACAGGGTTACTACGAGCAGTACTTC

d_gene: TRBD1
j_gene: TRBJ1-2
len: 13
v_gene: TRBV9
abundance: few
CDR3aa: CASGHRDSYGYTF
CDR3nt: TGTGCCAGCGGGCACCGGGACAGCTATGGCTACACCTTC

d_gene: -
j_gene: TRBJ2-6
len: 15
v_gene: TRBV6-4
abundance: few
CDR3aa: CASSKDSSGANVLTF
CDR3nt: TGTGCCAGCAGCAAGGACAGCTCTGGGGCCAACGTCCTGACTTTC

d_gene: -
j_gene: TRBJ2-1
len: 14
v_gene: TRBV5-4
abundance: once
CDR3aa: CASSGTAAYNEQFF
CDR3nt: TGTGCCAGCAGCGGGACTGCAGCCTACAATGAGCAGTTCTTC

d_gene: -
j_gene: TRBJ2-3
len: 16
v_gene: TRBV21-1
abundance: -
CDR3aa: CASSKALGQRTDTQYF
CDR3nt: TGTGCCAGCAGCAAAGCGCTCGGACAGCGCACAGATACGCAGTATTTT

d_gene: -
j_gene: TRBJ2-1
len: 13
v_gene: TRBV7-3
abundance: -
CDR3aa: CASSFENSNEQFF
CDR3nt: TGTGCCAGCAGCTTCGAAAACTCCAATGAGCAGTTCTTC

d_gene: TRBD1
j_gene: TRBJ2-3
len: 14
v_gene: TRBV7-9
abundance: -
CDR3aa: CASSKGQSTDTQYF
CDR3nt: TGTGCCAGCAGCAAGGGACAGAGCACAGATACGCAGTATTTT

d_gene: TRBD1
j_gene: TRBJ1-1
len: 14
v_gene: TRBV5-1
abundance: -
CDR3aa: CASSSTGGGTEAFF
CDR3nt: TGCGCCAGCAGCTCAACAGGGGGGGGCACTGAAGCTTTCTTT

d_gene: -
j_gene: TRBJ1-3
len: 13
v_gene: TRBV6-5
abundance: -
CDR3aa: CASSQGYGNTIYF
CDR3nt: TGTGCCAGCAGTCAGGGGTATGGAAACACCATATATTTT

d_gene: -
j_gene: TRBJ1-1
len: 12
v_gene: TRBV5-4
abundance: -
CDR3aa: CAGRRGNTEAFF
CDR3nt: TGTGCCGGAAGGCGGGGGAACACTGAAGCTTTCTTT

d_gene: TRBD2
j_gene: TRBJ2-7
len: 16
v_gene: TRBV13
abundance: -
CDR3aa: CASSTWTSGGAGEQYF
CDR3nt: TGTGCCAGCAGCACCTGGACTAGCGGGGGGGCGGGGGAGCAGTACTTC

d_gene: -
j_gene: TRBJ2-4
len: 14
v_gene: TRBV29-1
abundance: -
CDR3aa: CSVDRTGAGGIQYF
CDR3nt: TGCAGCGTTGATAGGACAGGAGCCGGGGGCATTCAGTACTTC

d_gene: TRBD1
j_gene: TRBJ2-7
len: 15
v_gene: TRBV6-5
abundance: -
CDR3aa: CASTQKWTGGYEQYF
CDR3nt: TGTGCCAGCACCCAAAAGTGGACAGGAGGTTACGAGCAGTACTTC

d_gene: TRBD1
j_gene: TRBJ1-2
len: 15
v_gene: TRBV5-1
abundance: -
CDR3aa: CASSSRTGANYGYTF
CDR3nt: TGCGCCAGCAGCTCACGGACAGGAGCTAACTATGGCTACACCTTC

d_gene: -
j_gene: TRBJ2-7
len: 14
v_gene: TRBV7-6
abundance: -
CDR3aa: CASSRTANSYEQYF
CDR3nt: TGTGCCAGCAGCCGGACAGCGAACTCCTACGAGCAGTACTTC

d_gene: TRBD2
j_gene: TRBJ2-7
len: 19
v_gene: TRBV28
abundance: -
CDR3aa: CASSLYRTSGKITSYEQYF
CDR3nt: TGTGCCAGCAGTTTATATCGGACTAGCGGGAAAATAACTTCCTACGAGCAGTACTTC

d_gene: TRBD2
j_gene: TRBJ2-3
len: 15
v_gene: TRBV5-1
abundance: -
CDR3aa: CASSPPGLASDTQYF
CDR3nt: TGCGCCAGCAGCCCCCCGGGACTAGCGTCAGATACGCAGTATTTT

d_gene: -
j_gene: TRBJ2-3
len: 15
v_gene: TRBV4-3
abundance: -
CDR3aa: CASSRVSGLTDTQYF
CDR3nt: TGCGCCAGCAGCCGAGTTAGCGGACTCACAGATACGCAGTATTTT